This T cell receptor beta chain was profiled in a study of shared clonotypes between healthy human individuals (dated by TCRdb to the early 2020s). About the investigation overall: The cohort comprised a couple of women and a few men aged 18 to 49 years. For each donor, CD4 naive and CD4 memory were each given three plates, CD8 naive was given two plates, and CD8 memory was given one plate. Leukapheresis yielded between about 0.8 and 8.9 billion PBMCs per donor. To estimate repertoire size and how much clonotypes are shared between individuals, the study performed deep sequencing of blood TCR repertoires from roughly five healthy adults. To increase sequencing depth and limit assay-specific biases, TCR repertoire library preparation and sequencing were carried out by different laboratories using diverse techniques. Beyond this particular receptor, the publication reports: Across four donors, around 5.4% of naive CD4, around 3.3% of naive CD8, 2.3% of memory CD4, and approximately 0.4% of memory CD8 clonotypes were shared. Compared with non-shared clonotypes, the clonotypes found in all four sorted-subset donors had higher generation probabilities. Sampling was restricted to blood, and TCR repertoires in tissue are likely to differ from TCR repertoires in blood. Pairwise subsampling led to the expectation that sequencing depth would affect the degree of clonotype sharing among donors. Larger estimated clonotype richness was generally found for naive subsets than for memory subsets. Even with the large sequencing depth, rarefaction of the sorted-subset datasets indicated that sequencing was incomplete. The genetic and exposure-history diversity represented was limited by the small number of donors.

Using the deep immunoSEQ assay, multiplex PCR amplified TCR CDR3 regions from genomic DNA. For each cell subset, the extracted genomic DNA was distributed evenly across all wells of several immunoSEQ 96-well plates, and each plate served as one replicate. For sorted subsets, each replicate PCR was loaded with around 220 ng genomic DNA, equivalent to about 33,000 T cell genomes. Purified libraries were quantified with a Qubit 3.0 fluorometer, sized on a Bioanalyzer 2100, and re-quantified with the KAPA Library Quantification kit. A separate single-read 150-cycle Illumina NextSeq 550 flow cell was used to sequence each immunoSEQ 96-well plate. Concerning the study's data processing: Because the immunoSEQ output held only junctional sequences and lacked quality scores, the filtering could not match the filtering applied to full-length reads. To assign V/J genes and CDR3, sequences were annotated against IMGT germline references using PyIR, a Python wrapper for IgBLAST v1.9. Reads with weak V/J assignments (E-value above 1e-6), missing CDR3, stop codons, out-of-frame junctions, or ambiguous translated residues were removed. V3J clonotypes were defined by identical inferred V gene, J gene, and CDR3 amino acid sequence. Percentage overlap between repertoires was calculated by dividing the number of shared unique clonotypes by the size of the smaller repertoire. Richness of each repertoire was evaluated using RTK rarefaction, the Chao1 estimator, and Recon v2.1 estimates of unobserved clonotypes. For all TCRbeta clonotypes obtained by the gDNA method from a few donors, generation probabilities were computed with OLGA. TCRdb retrieved this table from immuneACCESS and kept in-frame rearrangements only. Not all clones are present; in checked studies, unresolved V genes account for under half, and no reason is known for the remainder. V and J calls plus clone size are reproduced from that table; the DNA served to infer D and trimming. The sample has about 2 million clones on record, about 95% of them singletons. Together, the top ten hold around 1% of the sample.

In regard to this clone: Its antigen target is currently unknown. Per-nucleotide qualities are absent, and no much larger clonotype sits a single base away.

The CDR3, cysteine through phenylalanine, is 12 amino acids long. The kept DNA is CDR3 alone, 36 bases in frame from the first base. Per the germline V gene (reference sequence), MNHEY is the CDR1 and SMNVEV is the CDR2. Trimmed from V: 5 bases; trimmed from J: 15 bases; junction bases lacking a gene match: 9. CD8 naive samples were obtained by positive selection for CCR7 among CD45RO-negative cells, yielding a CD45RA+CCR7+ population from which TemRA cells were excluded. Healthy HIV-negative adults with no recently reported acute infections or vaccinations were included as donors. All donors were Caucasian adults living in Nashville, Tennessee, USA. Blood was collected by leukapheresis, and PBMCs were isolated by Ficoll-Histopaque density gradient centrifugation and then cryopreserved in liquid nitrogen vapor phase. Purity and quantity of every magnetically sorted T cell population were checked by analytical flow cytometry. Each sorted fraction had its genomic DNA isolated and then quantified by UV absorbance on a Nanodrop 2000c.

Here the chain combines TRBV27 and TRBJ2-1, with 8 junctional bases fitting TRBD2. Sequenced material: naive CD8+ T cells sorted from blood. The label giving this sample's cell subset or site can be read as: CD45RA+CCR7+. The sequence came from a man aged 18 to 29 in good health. At the DNA level, the sequence is TGTGCCAGCAGTCCGGGAGGGGGAGATTTGTTCTTC. Its protein is CASSPGGGDLFF.